This T cell receptor beta chain was recovered during a study of CDR3 diversity in severe acne. From the PCR reads, TCRdb called clonotypes with MiXCR, one entry per CDR3 protein. The table shows approximately 84,000 distinct CDR3 sequences, with 50% to 65% occurring only once. CDR3 length: 15 amino acids. Germline V gene data show CDR1 as MNHEY and CDR2 as SVGAGI. The sequenced material came from blood. This TCR derives from a male donor in good health, without acne. V usage is TRBV6-5 and J usage is TRBJ2-7, with D tentatively TRBD2 (7 bases). With the DNA end fitting TRBJ2-1 better, the J assignment may be wrong. The CDR3 sequence is CASSYWGGDAHEQFF. Here the CDR3 DNA reads TGTGCCAGCAGTTACTGGGGGGGCGATGCCCATGAGCAGTTCTTC.